The T cell receptor beta chain under discussion was sequenced for a study of blood T cell repertoires in COVID-19. Study-wide context: The samples span acute and convalescent COVID-19 from the United States, Italy and Spain. T cells, B-cell-depleted T cells, or PBMCs provided the cDNA or gDNA that served as material.

This clone was observed a single time. The protocol was immunoSEQ multiplex PCR, while the TCRdb copy is restricted to in-frame clones and leaves out a portion. Of 250,000 to 300,000 clones detected, approximately 88% appear once; the ten largest clones hold under 0.95%. CDR3 length equals 12 residues. CDR1 is LNHDA, CDR2 SQIVND, per germline (reference sequence). V was trimmed by 1 base and J by 5 bases, leaving 6 bases between them. Material for sequencing was peripheral blood. V usage is TRBV19 and J usage is TRBJ2-7; D might be TRBD1 (5 bases). This TCR was sampled from a woman between 25 and 40 years old with acute or convalescent COVID-19. CDR3 protein: CASSIVGDEQYF. In nucleotides, the CDR3 is TGTGCCAGTAGTATAGTAGGGGACGAGCAGTACTTC.